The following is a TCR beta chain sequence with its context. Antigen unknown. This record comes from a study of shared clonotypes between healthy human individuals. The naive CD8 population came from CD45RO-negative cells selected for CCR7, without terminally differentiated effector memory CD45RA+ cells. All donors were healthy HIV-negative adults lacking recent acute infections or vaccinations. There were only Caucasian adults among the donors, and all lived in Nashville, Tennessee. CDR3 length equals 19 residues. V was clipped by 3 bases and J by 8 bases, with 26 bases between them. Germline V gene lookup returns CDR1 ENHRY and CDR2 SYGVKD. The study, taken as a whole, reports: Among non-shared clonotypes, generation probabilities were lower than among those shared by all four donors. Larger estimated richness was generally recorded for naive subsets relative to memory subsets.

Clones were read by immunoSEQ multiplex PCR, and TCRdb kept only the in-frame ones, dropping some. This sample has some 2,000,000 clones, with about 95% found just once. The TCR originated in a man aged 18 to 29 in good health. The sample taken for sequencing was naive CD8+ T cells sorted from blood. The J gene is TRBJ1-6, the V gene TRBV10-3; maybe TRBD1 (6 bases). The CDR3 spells CAISDEGGTRPGGDSPLHF. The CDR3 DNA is TGTGCCATCAGTGACGAAGGGGGTACCAGGCCTGGGGGGGATTCACCCCTCCACTTT.